These T cell receptor beta chains were read from a single sample in a study of blood T cell repertoires in COVID-19. Clones were sequenced by immunoSEQ multiplex PCR, and TCRdb holds only the in-frame ones, with some missing. The sample has over 250,000 clones, about 91% seen once. The material sequenced was peripheral blood. The receptor set was obtained from a woman aged 55-70 years with acute or convalescent COVID-19. The CDR3 runs from the conserved cysteine through the conserved F or W. The order of the fields is D gene, V gene, CDR3 protein. A D gene is named only where the DNA matches it firmly.

d_call: .; v_call: TRBV6-5; cdr3_aa: CASRTGSSYNEQFF
d_call: .; v_call: TRBV28; cdr3_aa: CASSPPSRQNYGYTF
d_call: .; v_call: TRBV7-2; cdr3_aa: CASSSGVGGYTF
d_call: .; v_call: TRBV20-1; cdr3_aa: CSASWDSATDTQYF
d_call: .; v_call: TRBV6-5; cdr3_aa: CASSYLGGFLFF
d_call: TRBD1; v_call: TRBV19; cdr3_aa: CASSNRPGQVDEQYF
d_call: TRBD1; v_call: TRBV27; cdr3_aa: CASSLGRGRETQYF
d_call: .; v_call: TRBV10-3; cdr3_aa: CAIRKDSYEQYF
d_call: TRBD1; v_call: TRBV4-1; cdr3_aa: CASSQTTGGNEKLFF
d_call: TRBD2; v_call: TRBV10-3; cdr3_aa: CAISESFRGGDTDTQYF
d_call: TRBD2; v_call: TRBV25-1; cdr3_aa: CASGYSGGVGETQYF
d_call: .; v_call: TRBV2; cdr3_aa: CASRVGQYSNQPQHF
d_call: TRBD1; v_call: TRBV4-3; cdr3_aa: CASSQMGQGANTGELFF
d_call: TRBD2; v_call: TRBV9; cdr3_aa: CASSVATGLAGANTGELFF
d_call: TRBD1; v_call: TRBV4-1; cdr3_aa: CASSHAGTGAVYGYTF
d_call: .; v_call: TRBV4-2; cdr3_aa: CASSTESANYGYTF
d_call: .; v_call: TRBV9; cdr3_aa: CASSVADTEAFF
d_call: .; v_call: TRBV19; cdr3_aa: CASSIVGGATRGNGYTF
d_call: TRBD1; v_call: TRBV18; cdr3_aa: CASSGTGVYEQYF
d_call: TRBD2; v_call: TRBV7-2; cdr3_aa: CASSPRGGRSGQYF
d_call: .; v_call: TRBV7-9; cdr3_aa: CASSLAEGDGYTF
d_call: TRBD1; v_call: TRBV11-2; cdr3_aa: CASSTRTGSTGANVLTF
d_call: .; v_call: TRBV5-6; cdr3_aa: CASSLVQGGTETQYF
d_call: .; v_call: TRBV7-2; cdr3_aa: CASSSPRGANVLTF
d_call: TRBD2; v_call: TRBV4-3; cdr3_aa: CASSHGTSGYEQYF
d_call: .; v_call: TRBV12-3/TRBV12-4; cdr3_aa: CASSFNGHGELFF
d_call: TRBD1; v_call: TRBV5-4; cdr3_aa: CASSYRGEETQYF
d_call: TRBD2; v_call: TRBV7-2; cdr3_aa: CASRSQVRGARENEQFF
d_call: TRBD1; v_call: TRBV6-5; cdr3_aa: CASRGQQGVNTEAFF
d_call: .; v_call: TRBV7-2; cdr3_aa: CASSLNRLDPLKAFF
d_call: TRBD1; v_call: TRBV11-2; cdr3_aa: CASSLGRTGRRTNYGYTF